This TCR beta chain was found in a study of OX40 agonist ivuxolimab in advanced cancers. Across the study: Averaging about 60 years in age, with a range of roughly 23 to 80, the cohort was about 85% male.

Study results and limitations: It was also the case that some nonresponders had low normalized T-cell clonal expansion. Fewer expanded clones were found on average in CD4+ than in CD8+ T cells. Clonal expansion among partial responders at 0.1-3.0 mg/kg ranked near the lowest.

Germline CDR1 and CDR2: SGDLS and YYNGEE. The V end was cut by 0 bases, the J end by 0 bases, with 9 bases between. The CDR3 length is 15 residues. Measured with immunoSEQ multiplex PCR; TCRdb has only the in-frame clones, and not every one. The table has over 80,000 clones, around 85% seen once. Note on this clone: Its matching antigen is unknown.

This chain joins TRBV9 and TRBJ1-1; D not certain. The sequence was collected from an adult with an advanced solid tumor such as melanoma, head and neck, liver or kidney cancer. Material: CD4+ or CD8+ T cells sorted from blood, obtained in a trial of the OX40 agonist ivuxolimab. Here the CDR3 DNA reads TGTGCCAGCAGCGTAGAAGCTAAAATGAACACTGAAGCTTTCTTT. This sequence encodes CASSVEAKMNTEAFF.